Listed here are 26 T cell receptor beta chains from one sample, sequenced in a study of T cells after yellow fever vaccination. TCRdb re-called the 5' RACE reads through MiXCR, storing one row per CDR3 protein. The data contain 230,000 or so distinct CDR3 sequences, about 3.7% of them singletons. The input for sequencing was PBMCs, taken 15 days after the yellow fever booster vaccination. The receptors here all came from a man aged 18 to 35 who received the YFV17D yellow fever vaccine.

The table lists this clonotype with many counts. The gene calls are TRBV7-9 and TRBJ2-1, with D perhaps TRBD1 or TRBD2 (6 bases each). The CDR3 runs 15 residues. V was pared by 2 bases and J by 6 bases, with 14 bases between. The germline V gene encodes CDR1 SEHNR and CDR2 FQNEAQ (reference sequence). DNA of the CDR3: TGTGCCAGCAGCTTACAGGTTCGGGGGCGCAATGAGCAGTTCTTC. Translated: CASSLQVRGRNEQFF.

This clonotype was counted ten times or more. The V gene is TRBV12-3 or TRBV12-4, the J gene TRBJ1-6; no firm D call. V was trimmed by 3 bases and J by 6 bases, leaving 9 bases between them. This CDR3 region has 14 residues. In nucleotides, the CDR3 is TGTGCCAGCAGTTTTAAGAGTCCTAATTCACCCCTCCACTTT. Amino acid sequence: CASSFKSPNSPLHF.

This clonotype turned up a few times. This chain uses TRBV25-1 with TRBJ1-4; 9 bases align to TRBD1. Germline CDR1 reads MGHDK; CDR2 reads SYGVNS. The trim removed 3 bases at V and 8 bases at J, leaving 4 bases unmatched. This CDR3 spans 14 amino acids. In DNA, the CDR3 is TGTGCCAGCAGTGAGGGACAGGGAGGAGAAAAACTGTTTTTT. Translating it yields CASSEGQGGEKLFF.

This clonotype was detected ten times or more. The rearrangement links TRBV9 to TRBJ1-1, with 7 bases lining up with TRBD1. The CDR3 spans 15 residues. With V trimmed by 4 bases and J by 6 bases, 12 bases remained unmatched. Germline CDR1 is SGDLS and CDR2 is YYNGEE. The CDR3 DNA sequence: TGTGCCAGCAGCCTGACAGGGACCGGCCGGGCTGAAGCTTTCTTT. Residues: CASSLTGTGRAEAFF.

This clonotype was recorded many times. The chain combines TRBV2 with TRBJ2-7; possible D gene TRBD1, 6 bases. CDR1 SNHLY and CDR2 FYNNEI come from the germline V gene. The CDR3 runs 14 residues. V was cut by 4 bases and J by 0 bases, with 10 bases left in between. The CDR3 sequence: CASSVGASSYEQYF. CDR3 coding DNA: TGTGCCAGCAGTGTGGGGGCGAGCTCCTACGAGCAGTACTTC.

This clonotype was detected ten times or more. The CDR3 here is CASSLRRGNTEAFF. For the CDR3, the DNA is TGTGCCAGCAGCTTACGACGGGGGAACACTGAAGCTTTCTTT. V and J are TRBV13 and TRBJ1-1; D is unresolved. This CDR3 comprises 14 residues. V lost 2 bases to trimming and J lost 1 base, with 8 bases between them. CDR1 is PRHDT, CDR2 FYEKMQ, per germline (reference sequence).

The gene calls are TRBV20-1 and TRBJ1-2; no clear D gene. V was cut by 2 bases and J by 3 bases, with 10 bases left in between. This CDR3 is 13 amino acids long. The germline gives CDR1 DFQATT, CDR2 SNEGSKA (reference sequence). CDR3 DNA sequence: TGCAGTGCTAGAAGCCCGAGAGACTATGGCTACACCTTC. This codes for CSARSPRDYGYTF.

This clonotype was found many times. The V and J genes are TRBV7-9 and TRBJ1-2; D remains ambiguous. Germline V CDR1 and CDR2: SEHNR, FQNEAQ (reference sequence). The CDR3 is made up of 16 amino acids. Trimming removed 4 bases at V and 0 bases at J, with 15 bases between. The CDR3 DNA reads as TGTGCCAGCAGCTCTACAAACGAGGAGGCTAACTATGGCTACACCTTC. Amino acid sequence: CASSSTNEEANYGYTF. Filled out from reference TRBV7-9 and TRBJ1-2, the complete variable domain reads DTGVSQNPRHKITKRGQNVTFRCDPISEHNRLYWYRQTLGQGPEFLTYFQNEAQLEKSRLLSDRFSAERPKGSFSTLEIQRTEQGDSAMYLCASSSTNEEANYGYTFGSGTRLTVV.

This clonotype was observed at least ten times. The rearrangement joins TRBV12-5 to TRBJ1-1, with 7 bases aligning to TRBD1. Looked up from germline, CDR1 is LGHNT and CDR2 is FRNRAP. The CDR3 runs 14 residues. Trimming at V came to 0 bases and at J to 5 bases, leaving 3 bases not matched to a gene. The CDR3 is CASGLVGGETEAFF. The CDR3 nucleotides read TGTGCTAGTGGTTTGGTAGGGGGCGAAACTGAAGCTTTCTTT.

This clonotype appeared many times. V usage is TRBV10-3 and J usage is TRBJ2-7; 7 nucleotides match TRBD1. Germline CDR1 is ENHRY and CDR2 is SYGVKD. V lost 6 bases to trimming and J lost 4 bases; unmatched junction nucleotides: 6. This CDR3 is built from 13 residues. The CDR3 region is CAISRQGLYEQYV. The CDR3 nucleotides read TGTGCCATCAGCCGACAGGGCTTATACGAGCAGTACGTC.

This clonotype was detected ten times or more. The chain employs TRBV7-6 and TRBJ2-7, with D possibly TRBD1 on 5 matching bases. V lost 5 bases to trimming and J lost 1 base, with 12 bases between them. Germline V gene data show CDR1 as SGHVS and CDR2 as FNYEAQ. CDR3 length: 14 amino acids. CDR3 in amino acids: CASSIWGESYEQYF. CDR3 in DNA: TGTGCCAGCAGCATATGGGGCGAATCCTACGAGCAGTACTTC.

This clonotype was found a few times. The chain has TRBV11-3 and TRBJ1-5; 11 positions match TRBD1. The ends lost 9 bases at V and 5 bases at J; junction bases unmatched: 12. From germline, CDR1 is SGHNT and CDR2 YENEEA. The CDR3 length is 16 residues. The CDR3 DNA reads TGTGCCAGTCGGCGTCGGGGACAGGGGGTTTATCAGCCCCAGCATTTT. It translates to CASRRRGQGVYQPQHF.

In its sample, this clonotype was seen many times. V is TRBV9 and J is TRBJ2-2; D gene unclear. V was clipped by 3 bases and J by 6 bases, with 18 bases between them. There are 16 residues in the CDR3. Germline values: CDR1 SGDLS, CDR2 YYNGEE. In DNA, the CDR3 is TGTGCCAGCAGCGAGGGCTGGGCTACTCGGGCCGGGGAGCTGTTTTTT. This translates into CASSEGWATRAGELFF.

This clonotype was counted at least ten times. The chain combines TRBV5-1 with TRBJ2-1; D perhaps matches TRBD1 (5 bases). The CDR3 is 12 amino acids. Germline CDR1 reads SGHRS; CDR2 reads YFSETQ. V lost 7 bases, J lost 5 bases, and 10 bases lay in between. The DNA for the CDR3 is TGCGCCAGCGGATGGACAAACAATGAGCAGTTCTTC. Protein product: CASGWTNNEQFF.

This chain uses TRBV18 with TRBJ2-5; a weak D match, TRBD1 (6 bases). Germline CDR1 reads KGHSH; CDR2 reads LQKENI. With 6 bases removed from V and 4 bases from J, the gap between germline ends came to 12 bases. This CDR3 comprises 13 residues. The CDR3 sequence: CASSPGQSETQYF. The CDR3 DNA reads TGTGCCAGCTCTCCCGGACAGTCAGAGACCCAGTACTTC.

At least ten counts were recorded for this clonotype. The genes are TRBV5-5 and TRBJ1-2; 7 nucleotides align to TRBD1. The CDR3 sequence is 16 residues long. The trim removed 0 bases at V and 0 bases at J, leaving 5 bases unmatched. From germline, CDR1 is SGHKS and CDR2 YYEKEE (reference sequence). CDR3 in DNA: TGTGCCAGCAGCTTGGCGGGGACAGCCACTAACTATGGCTACACCTTC. As protein: CASSLAGTATNYGYTF.

This clonotype was observed at least ten times. The J gene is TRBJ1-2, the V gene TRBV9, with no clear D. The length of the CDR3 is 12 residues. The V and J ends lost 0 bases and 3 bases respectively, with 3 bases between them. Per germline, CDR1 SGDLS and CDR2 YYNGEE. The CDR3 nucleotides are TGTGCCAGCAGCGTAGCAGACTATGGCTACACCTTC. It codes for CASSVADYGYTF.

The sample holds many counts of this clonotype. The V gene is TRBV5-6, the J gene TRBJ1-5; TRBD1 matches at 8 bases. Losses at the gene ends were 3 bases for V and 7 bases for J; bases not matched to a gene: 3. This CDR3 spans 13 amino acids. Germline values: CDR1 SGHDT, CDR2 YYEEEE. CDR3 sequence reads: CASSYGTGQPQHF. CDR3 sequence (DNA): TGTGCCAGCAGCTATGGGACAGGACAGCCCCAGCATTTT.

This clonotype was seen ten or more times. The V gene is TRBV5-6, the J gene TRBJ2-4; D not certain. Trimming pared 2 bases from V and 0 bases from J, leaving 9 bases between. Germline V gene sequence: CDR1 SGHDT, CDR2 YYEEEE. CDR3 length: 15 residues. The CDR3, as DNA: TGTGCCAGCAGCTTACCGCAGCTAGCCAAAAACATTCAGTACTTC. Translation: CASSLPQLAKNIQYF.

This clonotype was seen at least ten times. This chain connects TRBV20-1 to TRBJ2-1; D call uncertain. CDR3 size: 14 residues. From germline, CDR1 is DFQATT and CDR2 SNEGSKA (reference sequence). Trimming took 6 bases from V and 0 from J, leaving 12 bases between them. The CDR3 DNA is TGCAGTGCCCCCGGACCCAGCTCCTACAATGAGCAGTTCTTC. Translation gives CSAPGPSSYNEQFF.

This clonotype occurred many times. The V gene is TRBV7-6, the J gene TRBJ2-6, with D unresolved. Trimming stripped 5 bases from V and 0 bases from J, with 11 bases between. CDR3 length: 16 residues. CDR1 and CDR2 (germline): SGHVS, FNYEAQ. CDR3 in DNA: TGTGCCAGCAGCCTAGTAAAGAGCTCTGGGGCCAACGTCCTGACTTTC. Protein product: CASSLVKSSGANVLTF.

This clonotype was detected many times. This chain links TRBV5-4 with TRBJ2-5, with TRBD1 matching over 7 bases. The CDR3 consists of 14 residues. The ends lost 2 bases at V and 5 bases at J; junction bases unmatched: 6. Per germline, CDR1 SGHNT and CDR2 YYREEE (reference sequence). The DNA for the CDR3 is TGTGCCAGCAGCTTCCAAGGGGGCTCGGAGACCCAGTACTTC. As protein: CASSFQGGSETQYF.

This clonotype occurred many times. This rearrangement joins TRBV9 to TRBJ1-1, with TRBD1 as a possible D gene (5 bases). The ends were cut back, 2 bases at V and 0 bases at J, with 5 bases in the middle. The CDR3 runs 13 residues. Germline V gene data show CDR1 as SGDLS and CDR2 as YYNGEE. The CDR3 sequence: CASSVRVNTEAFF. CDR3 nucleotide sequence: TGTGCCAGCAGCGTCAGGGTGAACACTGAAGCTTTCTTT.

This clonotype showed up many times. Here the CDR3 DNA reads TGTGCCTGGAGCGGAGTTTCGACAGGAATGAACACTGAAGCTTTCTTT. It codes for CAWSGVSTGMNTEAFF. This sequence joins TRBV30 and TRBJ1-1, with D maybe TRBD1 (6 bases). The V and J ends lost 3 bases and 0 bases respectively, with 17 bases between them. The V gene's germline CDR1 is GTSNPN and CDR2 SVGIG (reference sequence). CDR3 length: 16 amino acids.

This clonotype was counted many times. This sequence joins TRBV20-1 and TRBJ2-4, with 10 bases that match TRBD2. The CDR3 length is 14 residues. J lost 6 bases, V lost 7 bases, and 9 bases had no gene match. Germline values: CDR1 DFQATT, CDR2 SNEGSKA (reference sequence). CDR3 DNA: TGCAGTGTTCCGCCGGTAGCGGGGGGAAACATTCAGTACTTC. Protein product: CSVPPVAGGNIQYF.

There are many counts of this clonotype. The chain uses TRBV7-9 and TRBJ2-1, with D possibly called TRBD1 or TRBD2 (5 bases each). Trimming pared 5 bases from V and 4 bases from J, leaving 24 bases between. CDR1 and CDR2 from the germline V gene are SEHNR and FQNEAQ (reference sequence). The CDR3 spans 18 residues. The CDR3 loop is CASSRGFIRPGGYNEQFF. The CDR3 bases are TGTGCCAGCAGCCGTGGGTTTATTCGCCCTGGGGGTTACAATGAGCAGTTCTTC. Full variable domain (missing parts from reference TRBV7-9 and TRBJ2-1): DTGVSQNPRHKITKRGQNVTFRCDPISEHNRLYWYRQTLGQGPEFLTYFQNEAQLEKSRLLSDRFSAERPKGSFSTLEIQRTEQGDSAMYLCASSRGFIRPGGYNEQFFGPGTRLTVL.